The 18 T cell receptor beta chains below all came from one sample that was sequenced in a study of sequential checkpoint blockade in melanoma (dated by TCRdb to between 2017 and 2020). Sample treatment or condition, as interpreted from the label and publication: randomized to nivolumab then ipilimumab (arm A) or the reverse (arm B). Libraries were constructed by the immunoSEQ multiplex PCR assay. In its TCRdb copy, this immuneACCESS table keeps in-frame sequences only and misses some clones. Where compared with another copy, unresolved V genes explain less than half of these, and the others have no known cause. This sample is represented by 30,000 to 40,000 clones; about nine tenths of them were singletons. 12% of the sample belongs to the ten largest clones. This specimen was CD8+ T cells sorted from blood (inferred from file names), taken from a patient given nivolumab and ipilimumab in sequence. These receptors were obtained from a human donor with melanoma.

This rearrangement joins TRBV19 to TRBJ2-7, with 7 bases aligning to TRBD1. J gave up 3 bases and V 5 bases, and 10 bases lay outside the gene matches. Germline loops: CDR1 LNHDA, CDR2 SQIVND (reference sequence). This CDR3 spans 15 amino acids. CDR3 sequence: CASSLKGAAYYEQYF. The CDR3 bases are TGTGCCAGTAGTCTCAAGGGGGCTGCTTACTACGAGCAGTACTTC.

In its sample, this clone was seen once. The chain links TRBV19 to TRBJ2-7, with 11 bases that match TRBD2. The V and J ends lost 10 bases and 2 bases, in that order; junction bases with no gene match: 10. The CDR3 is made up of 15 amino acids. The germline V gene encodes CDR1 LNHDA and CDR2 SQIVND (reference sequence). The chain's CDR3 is CATKKGTSGTYEQYF. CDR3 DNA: TGTGCCACCAAAAAAGGGACTAGCGGAACCTACGAGCAGTACTTC.

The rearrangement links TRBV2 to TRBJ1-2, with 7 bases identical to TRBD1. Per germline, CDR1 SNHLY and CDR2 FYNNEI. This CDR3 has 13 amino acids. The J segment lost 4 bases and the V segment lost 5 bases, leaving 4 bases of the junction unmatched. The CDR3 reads CASSRGLSYGYTF. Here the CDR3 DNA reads TGTGCCAGCAGTAGGGGGCTCAGCTATGGCTACACCTTC.

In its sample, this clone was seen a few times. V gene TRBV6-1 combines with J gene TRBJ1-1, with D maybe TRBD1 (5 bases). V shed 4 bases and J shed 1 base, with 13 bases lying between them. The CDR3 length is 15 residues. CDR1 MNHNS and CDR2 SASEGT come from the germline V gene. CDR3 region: CASSARLGPNTEAFF. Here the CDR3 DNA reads TGTGCCAGCAGTGCACGACTGGGGCCGAACACTGAAGCTTTCTTT.

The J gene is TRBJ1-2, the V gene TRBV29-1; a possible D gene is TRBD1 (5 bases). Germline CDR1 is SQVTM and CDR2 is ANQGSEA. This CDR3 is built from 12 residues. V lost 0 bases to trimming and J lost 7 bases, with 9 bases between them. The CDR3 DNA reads TGCAGCGTTGAAGATCAGGGCCCTGGCTACACCTTC. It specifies CSVEDQGPGYTF.

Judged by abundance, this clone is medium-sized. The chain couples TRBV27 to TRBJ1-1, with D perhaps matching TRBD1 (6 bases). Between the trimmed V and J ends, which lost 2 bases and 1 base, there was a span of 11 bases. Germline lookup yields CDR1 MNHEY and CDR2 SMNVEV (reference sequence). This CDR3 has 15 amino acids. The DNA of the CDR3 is TGTGCCAGCAGTTTAATTGGGGGGGCGAACACTGAAGCTTTCTTT. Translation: CASSLIGGANTEAFF.

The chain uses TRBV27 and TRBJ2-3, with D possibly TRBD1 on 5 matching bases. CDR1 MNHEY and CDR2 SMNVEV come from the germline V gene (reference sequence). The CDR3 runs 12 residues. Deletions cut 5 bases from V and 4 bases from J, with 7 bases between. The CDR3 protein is CASSTGSDTQYF. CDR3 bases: TGTGCCAGCAGTACAGGATCAGATACGCAGTATTTT.

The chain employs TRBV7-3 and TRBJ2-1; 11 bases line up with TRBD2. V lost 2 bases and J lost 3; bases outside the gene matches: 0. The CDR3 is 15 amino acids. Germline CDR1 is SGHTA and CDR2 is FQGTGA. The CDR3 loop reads CASSLLAGGYNEQFF. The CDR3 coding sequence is TGTGCCAGCAGCTTACTAGCGGGAGGCTACAATGAGCAGTTCTTC.

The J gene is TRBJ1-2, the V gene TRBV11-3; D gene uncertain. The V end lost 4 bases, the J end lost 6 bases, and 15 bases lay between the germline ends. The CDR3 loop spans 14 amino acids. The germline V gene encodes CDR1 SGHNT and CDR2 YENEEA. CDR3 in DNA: TGTGCCAGCAGCTCGCTCGGGGATCGCGATGGCTACACCTTC. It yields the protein CASSSLGDRDGYTF.

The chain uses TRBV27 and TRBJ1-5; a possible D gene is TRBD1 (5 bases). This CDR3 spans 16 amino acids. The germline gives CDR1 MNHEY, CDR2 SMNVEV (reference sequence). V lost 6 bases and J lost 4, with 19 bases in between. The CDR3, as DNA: TGTGCCAGCAGCATCTTAGGGCAGGGCAGGAATCAGCCCCAGCATTTT. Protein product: CASSILGQGRNQPQHF.

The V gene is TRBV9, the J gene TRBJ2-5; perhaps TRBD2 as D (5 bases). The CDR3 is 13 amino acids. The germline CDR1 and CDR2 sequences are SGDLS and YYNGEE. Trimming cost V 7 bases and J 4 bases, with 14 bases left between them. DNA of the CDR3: TGTGCCAGCGGCCGGGGTAGTGGAGAGACCCAGTACTTC. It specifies CASGRGSGETQYF.

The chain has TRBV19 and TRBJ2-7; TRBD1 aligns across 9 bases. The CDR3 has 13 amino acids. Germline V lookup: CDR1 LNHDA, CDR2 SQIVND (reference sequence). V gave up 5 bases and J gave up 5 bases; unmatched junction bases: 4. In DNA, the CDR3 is TGTGCCAGTAGTTCAGGGACAGGGAACGAGCAGTACGTC. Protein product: CASSSGTGNEQYV.

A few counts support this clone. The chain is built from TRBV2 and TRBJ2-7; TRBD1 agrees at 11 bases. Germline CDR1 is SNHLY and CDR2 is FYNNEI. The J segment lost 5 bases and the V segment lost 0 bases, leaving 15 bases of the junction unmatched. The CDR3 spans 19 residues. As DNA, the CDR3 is TGTGCCAGCAGTGAAGCGCTTCGGGGTGGTCGGACAGGGGGCGACGAGCAGTACGTC. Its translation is CASSEALRGGRTGGDEQYV.

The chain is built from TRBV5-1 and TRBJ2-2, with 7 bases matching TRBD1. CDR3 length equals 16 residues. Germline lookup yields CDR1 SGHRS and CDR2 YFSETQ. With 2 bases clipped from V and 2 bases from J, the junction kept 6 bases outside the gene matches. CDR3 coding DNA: TGCGCCAGCAGCTTCTCTAGGACAGGCAACACCGGGGAGCTGTTTTTT. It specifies CASSFSRTGNTGELFF.

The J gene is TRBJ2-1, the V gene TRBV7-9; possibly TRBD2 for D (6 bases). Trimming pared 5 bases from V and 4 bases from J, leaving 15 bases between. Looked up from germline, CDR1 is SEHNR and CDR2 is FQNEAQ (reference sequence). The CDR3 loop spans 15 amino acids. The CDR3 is CASSPPAGGYNEQFF. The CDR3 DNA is TGTGCCAGCAGCCCACCCGCCGGGGGATACAATGAGCAGTTCTTC.

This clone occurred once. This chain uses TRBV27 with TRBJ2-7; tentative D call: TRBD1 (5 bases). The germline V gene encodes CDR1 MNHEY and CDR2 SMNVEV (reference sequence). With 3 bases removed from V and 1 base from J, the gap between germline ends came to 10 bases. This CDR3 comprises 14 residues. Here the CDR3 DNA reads TGTGCCAGCAGTTTCGGCAGGGCTTCCTACGAGCAGTACTTC. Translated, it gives CASSFGRASYEQYF.

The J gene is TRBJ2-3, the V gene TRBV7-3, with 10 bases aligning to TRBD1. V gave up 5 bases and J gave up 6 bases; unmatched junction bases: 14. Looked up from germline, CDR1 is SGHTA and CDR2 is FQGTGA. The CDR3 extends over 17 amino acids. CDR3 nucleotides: TGTGCCAGCAGCGATACCCGACAGGGGGCTTGGGGGGATACGCAGTATTTT. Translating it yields CASSDTRQGAWGDTQYF. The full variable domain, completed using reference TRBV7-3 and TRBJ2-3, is GAGVSQTPSNKVTEKGKYVELRCDPISGHTALYWYRQSLGQGPEFLIYFQGTGAADDSGLPNDRFFAVRPEGSVSTLKIQRTERGDSAVYLCASSDTRQGAWGDTQYFGPGTRLTVL.

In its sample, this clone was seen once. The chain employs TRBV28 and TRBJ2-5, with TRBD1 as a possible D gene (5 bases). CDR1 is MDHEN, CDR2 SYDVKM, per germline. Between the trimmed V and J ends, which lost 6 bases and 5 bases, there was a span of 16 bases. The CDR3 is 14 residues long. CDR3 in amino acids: CASRVATEEETQYF. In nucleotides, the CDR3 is TGTGCCAGCAGGGTTGCGACAGAGGAGGAGACCCAGTACTTC.